This T cell receptor beta chain was documented in a study of shared T cell receptors in the human thymus. TCRdb's copy holds only in-frame clones and misses some; the assay was immunoSEQ multiplex PCR. Of some 640,000 clones listed, over 75% are singletons. V dropped 9 bases and J dropped 2 bases, with 14 bases sitting between them. The CDR3 consists of 13 residues. Germline-derived CDR1 and CDR2 are MNHEY and SVGAGI. The same data also went into a second study, on human thymus T cells. From that report: Resections were taken during corrective heart surgery, and the thymus tissue came from these. Among unrelated individuals, related research reported thymic repertoires that overlapped highly.

The sample was thymocytes. This chain links TRBV6-5 with TRBJ2-7; weak D call: TRBD2 (6 bases). This TCR came from a boy less than two years old with a congenital heart defect. The DNA for the CDR3 is TGTGCCAGTGCGGGACCACCAACCTACGAGCAGTACTTC. This gives the protein CASAGPPTYEQYF.